The sample holds many counts of the clone carrying this TCR beta chain. Its antigen is not known. V was shortened by 5 bases and J by 5 bases, with 12 bases between the two germline ends. CDR1 is MNHEY and CDR2 is SMNVEV in the germline V gene (reference sequence). This CDR3 comprises 13 residues. With iRepertoire HTBI primers and Arm-PCR of CDR3 regions, TCR beta libraries were built. TCRdb ran MiXCR on the multiplex PCR reads and lists one entry per CDR3 protein. The top ten hold under 20% of the sample, which has just over 600,000 distinct CDR3 sequences, less than 20% seen once. As for time point: newly diagnosed GD, antithyroid drugs for less than 3 months. RNA extracted from PBMCs served as the sequencing template. This entry comes from a study of regulatory T cells in long-lasting Graves disease. Points from the study as a whole: Fewer public clonotypes were shared by new patients (around 990) than by persistent patients (2,741).

Another study also made use of these data, one on T cells in Graves' hyperthyroidism and ophthalmopathy.

This sequence originates from a woman younger than 45 with Graves disease. The sample was peripheral blood mononuclear cells (PBMCs), taken at new diagnosis, from a patient treated with antithyroid drugs. The rearrangement links TRBV27 to TRBJ1-2; maybe TRBD1 (6 bases). CDR3 sequence reads: CASSQQGFYGYTF. The CDR3 nucleotides are TGTGCCAGCAGTCAACAGGGCTTTTATGGCTACACCTTC.